These T cell receptor beta chains were read from a single sample in a study of blood T cells in healthy people across ages. Using its own MiXCR run on the 5' RACE reads, TCRdb lists one record per CDR3 protein. The sample lists nearly 1 million distinct CDR3 sequences, 45% to 60% seen once, with about 22% in the top ten. The sample was blood. The receptors stem from a woman aged 60-75 years in good health. Both conserved end residues are part of each CDR3. The D gene is left open where the match is weak. Clone size, where shown, is once, few, many, or a class for clones that have expanded.

j_call clone_size d_call v_call cdr3_nt cdr3_aa
TRBJ2-6 few - TRBV29-1 TGCAGCGTTAAGGGAAGTACTGGGGCCAACGTCCTGACTTTC CSVKGSTGANVLTF
TRBJ2-7 - - TRBV10-3 TGTGCCATCAGTGGAGGGGGGGGAAGAGCCTACGAGCAGTACTTC CAISGGGGRAYEQYF
TRBJ2-1 - - TRBV7-8 TGTGCCAGCAGCTTCCCCGGGGGACCCTACAATGAGCAGTTCTTC CASSFPGGPYNEQFF
TRBJ2-3 few TRBD2 TRBV12-5 TGTGCTAGTGGTTTGGGAGGGACTAGCGAAGATACGCAGTATTTT CASGLGGTSEDTQYF
TRBJ2-1 - TRBD2 TRBV14 TGTGCCAGCAGCCAGCCCGGACGAGCGGGATACAATGAGCAGTTCTTC CASSQPGRAGYNEQFF
TRBJ2-2 few - TRBV25-1 TGTGCCAGCGAGGTGACCGAGGGCACCGGGGAGCTGTTTTTT CASEVTEGTGELFF
TRBJ2-6 many - TRBV12-3/TRBV12-4 TGCGCCAGCAGCTTGAGCAGCTCTGGGGCCAACGTCCTGACTTTC CASSLSSSGANVLTF
TRBJ1-2 - - TRBV7-3 TGTGCCAGCAGCCCTAGTGTTACGGAGGACTATGGCTACACCTTC CASSPSVTEDYGYTF
TRBJ2-5 - - TRBV10-3 TGTGCCATCAGTGAGTCAGAGGGGGCCCAGTACTTC CAISESEGAQYF
TRBJ2-5 - - TRBV29-1 TGCAGCGTTGGAACCAGGGGATCAGAGACCCAGTACTTC CSVGTRGSETQYF
TRBJ1-2 - - TRBV6-5 TGTGCCAGCAGTTACAATGACCGTGTTTGGGGCTACACCTTC CASSYNDRVWGYTF
TRBJ2-7 - TRBD2 TRBV4-1 TGCGCCAGCAGCCAAGATACTCTCCGGGGACTAGCCGAGTACGAGCAGTACTTC CASSQDTLRGLAEYEQYF
TRBJ1-2 - TRBD1 TRBV20-1 TGCAGTGCTGTGTTCAGGGGGAGAAATGGAATCTATGGCTACACCTTC CSAVFRGRNGIYGYTF
TRBJ2-1 few TRBD1 TRBV6-2/TRBV6-3 TGTGCCAGTAGGGACAGGGGGAAGGGCAATGAGCAGTTCTTC CASRDRGKGNEQFF
TRBJ2-7 - - TRBV10-3 TGTGCCAATTCCAGGGGTGACGGGGGAGGACCCATTTACGAGCAGTACTTC CANSRGDGGGPIYEQYF
TRBJ2-7 few - TRBV7-2 TGTGCCAGCAGCTTACAGGCAGGCCCCTCCTACGAGCAGTACTTC CASSLQAGPSYEQYF
TRBJ2-7 - - TRBV29-1 TGCAGCTCCCGCCTGGAGGGTGGGATTCAGTACTTC CSSRLEGGIQYF
TRBJ2-7 - - TRBV24-1 TGTGCCACCAGTGACCGGCAGGACAGTTGGAACTTCTACGAGCAGTACTTC CATSDRQDSWNFYEQYF
TRBJ2-6 - TRBD1 TRBV18 TGTGCCAGCTCACCGGGACAGGGGGCTGGGGCCAACGTCCTGACTTTC CASSPGQGAGANVLTF
TRBJ1-5 - TRBD1 TRBV4-1 TGCGCCAGCAGCCCGCAGCCCGGGACAGGGGGCTCTTCTTATCAGCCCCAGCATTTT CASSPQPGTGGSSYQPQHF
TRBJ2-3 - - TRBV28 TGTGCCAGCAGTGGAATACGCAAACACGATACGCAGTATTTT CASSGIRKHDTQYF
TRBJ2-5 - - TRBV21-1 TGTGCCAGCAGCAGAGCTGGGGGCATACTCCCGGGGGAGCAGTACTTC CASSRAGGILPGEQYF
TRBJ2-7 - TRBD2 TRBV7-9 TGTGCCAGCAGCTTAATAGGGGGACTAGCGGGTGCCGAGCAGTACTTC CASSLIGGLAGAEQYF
TRBJ2-7 - TRBD2 TRBV4-2 TGTGCCAGCAGCCTTCTAGCGGGAGTTGGAACCGAGCAGTACTTC CASSLLAGVGTEQYF
TRBJ2-7 - TRBD1 TRBV5-1 TGCGCCAGCAGTCGGGACAGGGGGGCAACCTACGAGCAGTACTTC CASSRDRGATYEQYF
TRBJ2-5 few - TRBV27 TGTGCCAGCAGTTTATCCCGCAAGGAGACCCAGTACTTC CASSLSRKETQYF
TRBJ2-3 - - TRBV4-3 TGCGCCAGCAGCCAGGCCCCTCGCGGGCTGGGGGCAGATACGCAGTATTTT CASSQAPRGLGADTQYF
TRBJ2-3 - - TRBV11-3 TGTGCCAGCAGCTTAGGGACGGTGGATTATGATACGCAGTATTTT CASSLGTVDYDTQYF
TRBJ1-4 few TRBD1 TRBV4-2 TGTGCCAGCAGCCAAGAAGAAGAGAACAGGGGCGGTGAAAAACTGTTTTTT CASSQEEENRGGEKLFF
TRBJ2-4 - - TRBV18 TGTGCCAGCTCACCACAGGCGACTAAGGGCATTCAGTACTTC CASSPQATKGIQYF
TRBJ2-5 - - TRBV18 TGTGCCAGCTCACCATCTGAGGCACGCAATGAGCAGTACTTC CASSPSEARNEQYF
TRBJ2-7 - - TRBV27 TGTGCCAGCAGTTTCCGGGGGCCGACCTACGAGCAGTACTTC CASSFRGPTYEQYF
TRBJ2-7 once TRBD2 TRBV5-1 TGCGCCAGCAGGCCAGCGGGAACGCGCTCCTACGAGCAGTACTTC CASRPAGTRSYEQYF
TRBJ2-5 - TRBD2 TRBV6-6 TGTGCCAGCAGTTACGAAATGACTAGCGGGAGTAAGACCCAGTACTTC CASSYEMTSGSKTQYF
TRBJ2-5 - TRBD2 TRBV28 TGTGCCAGCAGTTTAGGTGCGGGGGGCCAAGAGACCCAGTACTTC CASSLGAGGQETQYF
TRBJ2-5 few - TRBV28 TGTGCCAGCAGTTCAAACAGGGTCCCAGAGACCCAGTACTTC CASSSNRVPETQYF
TRBJ1-6 once - TRBV21-1 TGTGCCAGCAGCAAAGGGGGGCTGACGGGGTTGAGTTCACCCCTCCACTTT CASSKGGLTGLSSPLHF
TRBJ2-5 - - TRBV6-5 TGTGCCAGCAGCCCCGACCCTGGCGAGGAGACCCAGTACTTC CASSPDPGEETQYF
TRBJ2-7 - - TRBV6-5 TGTGCCAGCAGTTACGTGGGTTCAGGGGACGAGCAGTACTTC CASSYVGSGDEQYF
TRBJ2-5 - - TRBV10-3 TGTGCCATCGGGGATAGTTGGGAGACCCAGTACTTC CAIGDSWETQYF
TRBJ2-1 - TRBD2 TRBV4-2 TGTGCCAGCAGCCAAGGACAGATCCGGCGGCTAGCGGGATTGAATGAGCAGTTCTTC CASSQGQIRRLAGLNEQFF
TRBJ1-2 few - TRBV7-9 TGTGTACAGGGTTCCAACTATGGCTACACCTTC CVQGSNYGYTF
TRBJ2-7 few TRBD1 TRBV10-3 TGTGCCATCAGCGGACAGGGGGGAAGGTACGAGCAGTACTTC CAISGQGGRYEQYF
TRBJ2-7 - - TRBV5-1 TGCGCCAGCAGCTTTGATAGGACCTACAATGAGCAGTACTTC CASSFDRTYNEQYF
TRBJ2-5 - TRBD2 TRBV27 TGTGCCAGCAGCCCCTTCCGGGAGGGGGGCGAGACCCAGTACTTC CASSPFREGGETQYF
TRBJ2-1 once TRBD2 TRBV7-2 TGTGCCAGCAGCCAGCCCGGGACTAGGTTGGAGCAGTTCTTC CASSQPGTRLEQFF
TRBJ1-4 - - TRBV6-2/TRBV6-3 TGTGCCAGCCTGCCGGCGATTGGGAATGAAAAACTGTTTTTT CASLPAIGNEKLFF
TRBJ2-1 - TRBD2 TRBV20-1 TGCAGTGCTAGGAATCCTAGCGGATACAATGAGCAGTTCTTC CSARNPSGYNEQFF
TRBJ2-7 few TRBD2 TRBV10-3 TGTGCCATCAGGCCAGCGGGATACGAGCAGTACTTC CAIRPAGYEQYF
TRBJ2-7 - TRBD1 TRBV2 TGTGCCAGCGGCCGACAGGGGGAAAACTACGAGCAGTACTTC CASGRQGENYEQYF
TRBJ2-7 - - TRBV20-1 TGCAGTGCTACGGGGACGTCTGTAATAAACTACGAGCAGTACTTC CSATGTSVINYEQYF
TRBJ2-5 few - TRBV20-1 TGCAGTGCTCCGTTTCGGAAGAAGCAGTACTTC CSAPFRKKQYF
TRBJ2-5 - - TRBV9 TGTGCCAGCAGCGTAGTTTTAGAAGAGACCCAGTACTTC CASSVVLEETQYF
TRBJ2-1 - TRBD2 TRBV2 TGTGCCAGCAGGGCTAGCGGGAACAATGAGCAGTTCTTC CASRASGNNEQFF
TRBJ2-3 - TRBD1 TRBV10-3 TGTGCCATCAGTGGGACAGGGGTCGGCACAGATACGCAGTATTTT CAISGTGVGTDTQYF
TRBJ2-6 - TRBD2 TRBV6-5 TGTGCCAGCAGTTTCTTTGGGTCTAGCGGGAGGCGGTCTGGGGCCAACGTCCTGACTTTC CASSFFGSSGRRSGANVLTF
TRBJ1-6 - - TRBV11-2 TGTGCCAGCAGCAGGCAAGGGACTTCTTCACCCCTCCACTTT CASSRQGTSSPLHF
TRBJ1-6 - - TRBV9 TGTGCCAGCAGCGTAGCCAAAAGCCGGGGTTCACCCCTCCACTTT CASSVAKSRGSPLHF
TRBJ1-5 - - TRBV9 TGTGCCAGCAGCGTAGGGGATGGGCAGCCCCAGCATTTT CASSVGDGQPQHF